Listed below are T cell receptor beta chains from one sample, sequenced in a study of cytomegalovirus exposure and HLA in healthy donors. Sequencing used immunoSEQ multiplex PCR; TCRdb keeps in-frame clones, though not all of them. Among over 100,000 clones, over 85% were seen once, and the ten largest hold 0.7% to 0.9%. Material: PBMCs. The receptors were sampled from a woman aged 18-29 years in good health and CMV-seronegative. Both conserved end residues are part of each CDR3. Each record gives: V gene, D gene, J gene, clone size, CDR3 protein, CDR3 DNA. The D gene is left open where the match is weak. Size tells how often a clone was seen (once, few, many) or the class of an expanded clone, and some rows leave it out.

V: TRBV30
D: .
J: TRBJ2-2
size: .
CDR3: CAWSVSRNTGELFF
DNA: TGTGCCTGGAGTGTAAGCCGGAACACCGGGGAGCTGTTTTTT

V: TRBV4-2
D: .
J: TRBJ1-3
size: .
CDR3: CASSQEIGGSSGNTIYF
DNA: TGTGCCAGCAGCCAAGAAATCGGCGGGAGCTCTGGAAACACCATATATTTT

V: TRBV6-5
D: TRBD1
J: TRBJ1-6
size: .
CDR3: CASSSSRGPSPLHF
DNA: TGTGCCAGCAGTTCATCCAGGGGGCCATCACCCCTCCACTTT

V: TRBV7-9
D: TRBD2
J: TRBJ2-7
size: .
CDR3: CASSPQTSGSGEQYF
DNA: TGTGCCAGCAGCCCGCAGACTAGCGGGAGTGGGGAGCAGTACTTC

V: TRBV4-1
D: TRBD2
J: TRBJ2-1
size: .
CDR3: CASSSPGTSNYNEQFF
DNA: TGCGCCAGCAGCTCCCCCGGGACTAGCAACTACAATGAGCAGTTCTTC

V: TRBV29-1
D: TRBD2
J: TRBJ2-3
size: .
CDR3: CSVWGGRATDTQYF
DNA: TGCAGCGTTTGGGGAGGGCGGGCCACAGATACGCAGTATTTT

V: TRBV6-1
D: TRBD1
J: TRBJ1-1
size: .
CDR3: CASSVFPPGGFWDTEAFF
DNA: TGTGCCAGCAGTGTTTTCCCCCCAGGGGGTTTCTGGGACACTGAAGCTTTCTTT

V: TRBV19
D: TRBD2
J: TRBJ2-7
size: .
CDR3: CASAGTSNNEQYF
DNA: TGTGCCAGCGCCGGGACTAGCAACAACGAGCAGTACTTC

V: TRBV2
D: .
J: TRBJ2-3
size: once
CDR3: CASNKYTDTQYF
DNA: TGTGCCAGCAACAAATACACAGATACGCAGTATTTT

V: TRBV5-4
D: .
J: TRBJ1-1
size: .
CDR3: CASSFITGLGAFF
DNA: TGTGCCAGCAGCTTTATAACAGGGCTTGGAGCTTTCTTT

V: TRBV5-4
D: TRBD2
J: TRBJ2-3
size: .
CDR3: CASSFRLAGATDTQYF
DNA: TGTGCCAGCAGCTTTCGACTAGCGGGAGCCACAGATACGCAGTATTTT

V: TRBV5-6
D: .
J: TRBJ2-4
size: .
CDR3: CASSLAGSKNIQYF
DNA: TGTGCCAGCAGCTTGGCTGGGAGCAAAAACATTCAGTACTTC

V: TRBV19
D: .
J: TRBJ1-1
size: .
CDR3: CASRAEEGTEAFF
DNA: TGTGCCAGCCGAGCAGAGGAGGGAACTGAAGCTTTCTTT

V: TRBV7-8
D: .
J: TRBJ1-1
size: .
CDR3: CASRGGGETEAFF
DNA: TGTGCCAGCAGGGGGGGAGGGGAGACTGAAGCTTTCTTT

V: TRBV7-2
D: .
J: TRBJ2-3
size: .
CDR3: CASSLVQGIADTQYF
DNA: TGTGCCAGCAGCTTAGTACAGGGCATTGCAGATACGCAGTATTTT

V: TRBV2
D: .
J: TRBJ2-7
size: .
CDR3: CASSESPGHRDF
DNA: TGTGCCAGCAGTGAGAGTCCGGGACACAGGGACTTC

V: TRBV30
D: TRBD1
J: TRBJ2-1
size: .
CDR3: CAWGQGSSYNEQFF
DNA: TGTGCCTGGGGACAGGGGAGCTCCTACAATGAGCAGTTCTTC